A single T cell receptor beta chain is shown here with its context. Tregs were sorted as CD4+CD25+CD127-/low cells. The germline V gene has CDR1 DFQATT and CDR2 SNEGSKA (reference sequence). The CDR3 runs 14 residues. The V gene end was trimmed by 5 bases and the J gene end by 2 bases; junction bases not matched to a gene: 8. TCRdb re-derived calls from the 5' RACE reads in MiXCR, one entry per CDR3 protein. The table lists 9,000 to 10,000 distinct CDR3 sequences, approximately 15% of them singletons, with 2.5% to 4% in the top ten. The specimen was Tregs sorted from blood. This receptor was taken from a female donor with breast cancer. The J gene is TRBJ2-7, the V gene TRBV20-1; 8 bases line up with TRBD1. The CDR3 DNA is TGCAGTGCTCGCCGCGGCAGGGGGCCCTACGAGCAGTACTTC. Translating it yields CSARRGRGPYEQYF.